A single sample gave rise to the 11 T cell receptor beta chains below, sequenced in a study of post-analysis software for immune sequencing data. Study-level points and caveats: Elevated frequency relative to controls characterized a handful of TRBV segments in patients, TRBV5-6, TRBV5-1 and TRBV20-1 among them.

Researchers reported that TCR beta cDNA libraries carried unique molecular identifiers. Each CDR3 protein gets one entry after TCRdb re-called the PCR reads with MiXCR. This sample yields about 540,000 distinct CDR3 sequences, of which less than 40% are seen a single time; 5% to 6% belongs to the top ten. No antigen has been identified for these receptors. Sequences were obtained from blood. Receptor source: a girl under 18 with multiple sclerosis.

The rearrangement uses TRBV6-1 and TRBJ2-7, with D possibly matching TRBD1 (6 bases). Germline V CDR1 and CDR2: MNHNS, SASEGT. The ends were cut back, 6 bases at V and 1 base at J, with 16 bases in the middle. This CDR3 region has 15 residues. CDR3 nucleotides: TGTGCCAGCAGATTAACAGGGATATTTTCCTACGAGCAGTACTTC. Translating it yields CASRLTGIFSYEQYF.

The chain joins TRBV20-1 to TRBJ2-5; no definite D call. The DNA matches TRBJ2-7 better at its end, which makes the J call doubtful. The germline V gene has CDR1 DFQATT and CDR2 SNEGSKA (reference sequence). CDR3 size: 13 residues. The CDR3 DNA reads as TGCAGTGCTAGAGAGGGCCGATATTACGAGCAGTACTTC. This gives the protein CSAREGRYYEQYF.

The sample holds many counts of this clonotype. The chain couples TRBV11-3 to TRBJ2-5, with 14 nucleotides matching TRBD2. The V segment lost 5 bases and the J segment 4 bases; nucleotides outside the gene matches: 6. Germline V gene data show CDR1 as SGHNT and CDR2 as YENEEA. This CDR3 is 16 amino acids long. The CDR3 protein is CASSLGLAGEAETQYF. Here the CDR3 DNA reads TGTGCCAGCAGCCTGGGACTAGCGGGGGAGGCAGAGACCCAGTACTTC.

CDR3 sequence (DNA): TGCAGTGCTAGACAGGGAGGGCTGGATACGCAGTATTTT. Amino acid sequence: CSARQGGLDTQYF. The rearrangement uses TRBV20-1 and TRBJ2-3, with TRBD2 matching over 7 bases. Germline loops: CDR1 DFQATT, CDR2 SNEGSKA (reference sequence). This CDR3 has 13 residues. Trimming took 2 bases from V and 6 from J; bases not matched to a gene: 5.

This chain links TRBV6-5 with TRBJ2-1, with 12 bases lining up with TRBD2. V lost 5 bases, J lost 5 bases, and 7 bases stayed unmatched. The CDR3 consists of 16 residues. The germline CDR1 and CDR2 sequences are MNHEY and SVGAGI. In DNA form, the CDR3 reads TGTGCCAGCAGTGGCCCCCTAGCGGGGGGGAACAATGAGCAGTTCTTC. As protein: CASSGPLAGGNNEQFF.

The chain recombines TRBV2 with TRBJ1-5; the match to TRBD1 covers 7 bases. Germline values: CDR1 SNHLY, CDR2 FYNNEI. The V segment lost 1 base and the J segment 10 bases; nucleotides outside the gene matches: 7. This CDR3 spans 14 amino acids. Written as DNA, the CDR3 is TGTGCCAGCAGTGAAGAGACAGGGTTGGGACCCCAGCATTTT. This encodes CASSEETGLGPQHF.

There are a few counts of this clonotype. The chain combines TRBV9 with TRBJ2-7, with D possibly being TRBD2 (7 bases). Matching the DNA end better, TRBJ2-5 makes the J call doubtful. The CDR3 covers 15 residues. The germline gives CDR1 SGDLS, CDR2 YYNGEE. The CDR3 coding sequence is TGTGCCAGCAGCGCCAGAGTCGGGGGGCAGGAGACCCAGTACTTC. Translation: CASSARVGGQETQYF.

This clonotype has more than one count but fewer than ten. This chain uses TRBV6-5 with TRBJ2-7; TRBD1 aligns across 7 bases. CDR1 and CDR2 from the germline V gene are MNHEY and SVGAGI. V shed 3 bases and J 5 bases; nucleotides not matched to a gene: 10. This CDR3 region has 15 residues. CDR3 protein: CASSYETGSVDEQYF. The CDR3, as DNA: TGTGCCAGCAGTTATGAGACAGGGTCGGTCGACGAGCAGTACTTC.

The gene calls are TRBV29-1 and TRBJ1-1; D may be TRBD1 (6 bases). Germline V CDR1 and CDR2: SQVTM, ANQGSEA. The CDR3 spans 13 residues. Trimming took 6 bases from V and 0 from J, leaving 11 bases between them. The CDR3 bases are TGCAGCGTCTGGGACACTATGAACACTGAAGCTTTCTTT. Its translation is CSVWDTMNTEAFF.

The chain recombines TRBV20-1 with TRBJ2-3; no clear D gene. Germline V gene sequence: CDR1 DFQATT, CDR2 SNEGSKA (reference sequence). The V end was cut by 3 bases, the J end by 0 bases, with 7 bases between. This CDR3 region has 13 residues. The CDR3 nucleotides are TGCAGTGCTAGTCCTACAAGCACAGATACGCAGTATTTT. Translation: CSASPTSTDTQYF.

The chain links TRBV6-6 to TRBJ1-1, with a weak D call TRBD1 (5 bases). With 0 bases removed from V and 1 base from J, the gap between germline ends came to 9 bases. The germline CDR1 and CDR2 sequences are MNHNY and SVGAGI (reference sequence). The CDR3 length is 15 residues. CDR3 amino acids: CASSYSEGSNTEAFF. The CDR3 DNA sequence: TGTGCCAGCAGTTACTCGGAGGGGTCGAACACTGAAGCTTTCTTT.